This T cell receptor beta chain is drawn from a study of T cell responses to AZD1222 COVID-19 vaccine (dated by TCRdb to about 2021). A note on the overall study: AZD1222 recipients whose second dose came at about 4 weeks and those whose second dose came at about 12 weeks were combined into one group, since spike-specific TCR depth and breadth did not differ between the two schedules. TCR sequencing was performed for fewer than 250 trial participants, of whom 200 to 220 were given two doses of AZD1222 and around 26 were given two doses of MenACWY control vaccine. Trial participants were enrolled by age into 18-55, 56-69 and 70-plus year subgroups, with roughly 160, 29 and 62 TCR-sequenced participants respectively. Summary of the overall study and its limitations: Epitopes outside the regions mutated in the B.1.351 and B.1.1.7 variants were reportedly recognized by nearly half of the unique spike-specific TCRs. Vaccine-associated CD4 TCRs spanned the whole spike protein, with dominant responses in regions 160-218 and 743-854. Conclusions about previously exposed vaccinees were limited because only a handful of AZD1222 recipients were SARS-CoV-2 seropositive at baseline. A significant rise in spike-specific TCR breadth and depth was observed after two AZD1222 doses relative to day 0 and relative to MenACWY recipients. Because no day 14 peak-response samples were available, the repertoires could be characterized only after the peak T cell response. Participants were mostly white British, with more females than males. The authors suggested clonal diversity may have been underestimated. The 56-69-year group was small, and its depth increase did not reach significance, likely because of low power.

The CDR3 regions of human TCRbeta chains were analyzed by immunosequencing. Under the source paper's analysis protocol: TCRs in the repertoires were matched against a reference library of SARS-CoV-2-specific TCRs that had been generated with the MIRA antigen-specificity platform. Breadth was defined as the fraction of unique TCRs that were SARS-CoV-2-associated, and depth was defined as the fraction of total T cells that were SARS-CoV-2-associated. Each spike-specific TCR was assigned to its reactive spike region and to a CD4 or CD8 class using the MIRA data. Log10-transformed breadth and depth values were compared by one-way ANOVA with Sidak's multiple comparisons tests. This is the immuneACCESS table as TCRdb keeps it, with only in-frame sequences that have V and J called. A part of the clones is gone; compared with another copy, unresolved V genes explain less than half, and the rest is unexplained. V and J calls and clone size are copied from that table; D and trimming were computed from the DNA. The sample data list over 150,000 clones, and approximately 90% of these were observed just once. The ten largest clones take up over 1.2% of the sample.

From its cysteine to its phenylalanine, the CDR3 spans 13 amino acids. Kept here is only the CDR3 DNA, which spans 39 bases and is read in frame from base 1. Deletion took 3 bases off V and 4 bases off J, with a span of 9 bases between the germline ends. CDR1 MDHEN and CDR2 SYDVKM are derived from the germline V gene. According to the study, the label for this sample's time point signals: baseline before first vaccination. Samples from vaccinated people were obtained from the UK trials COV001 and COV002, which included a single-blind randomized controlled phase 2/3 trial of AZD1222 (ChAdOx1 nCoV-19) in healthy adults. For TCRbeta chain sequencing, PBMC samples were collected from trial participants at day 0 and at day 28 after the second dose. As concerns this clone: The target of this receptor is not known. No much larger clonotype is one base removed from it; base qualities were not supplied.

The receptor chain draws on TRBV28 and TRBJ1-2, with the D segment identity uncertain. The sequencing here drew on peripheral blood, taken on day 0 of AZD1222 vaccination. The clonotype originates from an adult in good health. The nucleotide sequence is TGTGCCAGCAGTTTTCCGCCCATCTATGGCTACACCTTC. Translation gives CASSFPPIYGYTF.